The following is a TCR beta chain sequence with its context. This clone's antigen is unknown. Base-call qualities are not available, and no considerably larger clone is one nucleotide away. Each collaborating institution followed its own protocols to collect whole blood in K2EDTA tubes. For TCRbeta analysis, collaborator samples were shipped as frozen whole blood, as isolated PBMCs, or as DNA extracted from either sample type. This specimen belongs to a study of blood T cell repertoires in COVID-19 (TCRdb year 2020). Turning to the overall study: The collaborator samples originated in the United States, Italy and Spain and spanned the acute and convalescent phases of COVID-19. The repertoires were made available in a free public database intended to serve as a resource for research on the immune response to SARS-CoV-2. The samples were drawn from two sources: the first 160 participants of the ongoing ImmuneRACE study, and 950 to 1,500 subjects contributed by 6 global collaborators. Nearly every sample came with metadata listing a de-identified subject ID, COVID-19 status, age in years and sex. The material from the prospective study consisted of cDNA or gDNA derived from T cells, B-cell-depleted T cells, or PBMCs. Where HLA class I and class II types were available, the types were taken from metadata supplied by the sample provider, not from assay-based typing. The dataset comprised deeply sampled blood TCRbeta repertoires from subjects exposed to, actively infected with, or recovered from COVID-19. The research as a whole found: The amount of clinical and demographic metadata varied by source and participant and was provided uncurated.

The immunoSEQ Assay, a bias-controlled multiplex PCR, was used to amplify TCRbeta CDR3 regions from genomic DNA. In the authors' own workflow: The number of nucleated cells in each sample was estimated by amplification of reference gene primers within the assay. To quantify the absolute abundance of each unique TCRbeta CDR3 rearrangement, sequence reads were collapsed and filtered. For each sample, productive Simpson clonality was calculated by taking the square root of Simpson's diversity index across productive rearrangements. Not all clones reach the TCRdb copy of this immuneACCESS table, which keeps in-frame sequences only. Checked studies attribute under half of the gap to unresolved V genes and leave the rest unexplained. V and J calls plus clone size are reproduced from that table; the DNA served to infer D and trimming. A total of 100,000 to 150,000 clones appear in this sample, 88% of them only once. The ten top clones hold roughly 2.2% of the sample.

Including cysteine and phenylalanine, the CDR3 has 17 amino acids. Kept here is only the CDR3 DNA, which spans 51 bases and is read in frame from base 1. CDR1 is given as SGHTA and CDR2 as FQGTGA, both from the germline V gene. At the junction V is shortened by 5 bases and J by 2 bases; bases outside the gene matches: 6. Source material: peripheral blood. This sequence was found in a man in his 70s with active COVID-19. Recombination connected TRBV7-3 to TRBJ2-6; 10 nucleotides in the junction match TRBD1. The encoded CDR3 is CASSSRQGAAGANVLTF. The base sequence is TGTGCCAGCAGCAGCCGACAGGGGGCGGCTGGGGCCAACGTCCTGACTTTC.